This TCR beta chain came from a study of T cell repertoires in cytomegalovirus infection. At the level of the study: Public TCR beta signatures provided an indication of both CMV infection and a matching HLA type. Points from the study as a whole: Clonotypes of TCR beta that were HLA-C-restricted and CMV-specific dominated the ex vivo response.

A few counts support this clonotype. Its target is not known. V dropped 4 bases and J dropped 7; count of bases not matched to a gene: 13. Germline V gene lookup returns CDR1 LNHDA and CDR2 SQIVND (reference sequence). The CDR3 has 17 residues. In TCRdb, the reads were re-called with MiXCR into one record per CDR3 protein. Of about 310,000 distinct CDR3 sequences listed, roughly a sixth are singletons. The clonotype was recovered from a human donor in good health (CMV status not recorded). Some clones in this sample may be carry-over from other donors' samples. Material: PBMCs. This chain links TRBV19 with TRBJ2-2, with 9 bases identical to TRBD2. The CDR3 DNA follows: TGTGCCAGTAGTACCCGGACTAGCGATCGACGGATCGGGGAGCTGTTTTTT. Its translation is CASSTRTSDRRIGELFF.